This entry is about one T cell receptor beta chain. The sample comes from a study of T cells in Graves' hyperthyroidism and ophthalmopathy. RNA transcripts served as the template for amplifying TCR beta CDR3 regions. First-round RT-PCR with HTBI primers amplified the TCR CDR3 region. TCRdb redid the calling of the multiplex PCR reads with MiXCR, one entry per CDR3 protein. The data hold 450,000 to 600,000 distinct CDR3 sequences, with roughly 21% observed a single time. V was shortened by 2 bases and J by 6 bases, with 9 bases between the two germline ends. Per the germline V gene, CDR1 is SGHDT and CDR2 is YYEEEE. The CDR3 is 13 amino acids.

This TCR was recovered from a man aged 40-49 years with Graves' ophthalmopathy. The sample taken for sequencing was blood. This chain links TRBV5-6 with TRBJ1-5, with D possibly being TRBD1 (6 bases). For the CDR3, the DNA is TGTGCCAGCAGCTTTTTAGGGGGTCAGCCCCAGCATTTT. It translates to CASSFLGGQPQHF.